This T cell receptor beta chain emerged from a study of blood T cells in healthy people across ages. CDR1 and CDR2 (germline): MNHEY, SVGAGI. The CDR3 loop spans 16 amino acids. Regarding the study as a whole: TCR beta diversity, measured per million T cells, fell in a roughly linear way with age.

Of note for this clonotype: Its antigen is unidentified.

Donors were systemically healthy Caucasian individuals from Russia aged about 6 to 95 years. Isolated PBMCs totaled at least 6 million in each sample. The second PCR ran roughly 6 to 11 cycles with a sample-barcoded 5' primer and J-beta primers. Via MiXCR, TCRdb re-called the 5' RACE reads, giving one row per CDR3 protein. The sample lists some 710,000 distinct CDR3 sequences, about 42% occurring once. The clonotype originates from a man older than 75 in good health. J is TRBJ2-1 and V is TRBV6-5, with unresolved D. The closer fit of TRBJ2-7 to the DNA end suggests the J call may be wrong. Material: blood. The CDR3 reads CASSPTTPFSYNEQYF. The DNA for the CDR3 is TGTGCCAGCAGCCCTACAACTCCATTTTCCTACAATGAGCAGTACTTC.